These T cell receptor beta chains were read from a single sample in a study of cytomegalovirus exposure and HLA in healthy donors. Sequencing was performed with immunoSEQ multiplex PCR; in TCRdb, only in-frame clones are kept and a portion is missing. The sample shows around 150,000 clones, approximately 10% of them seen only once. Sequenced input: PBMCs. These TCRs come from a woman in her forties in good health and CMV-seropositive. Each CDR3 is given with its conserved first and last residue. The D gene is left open where the match is weak. Size is stated for part of the rows, as once, few or many counts, or as a class when the clone is expanded.

d_gene	v_gene	abundance	j_gene	CDR3aa	CDR3nt
NA	TRBV13	few	TRBJ2-2	CASSLPRDTGELFF	TGTGCCAGCAGTTTACCCCGGGACACCGGGGAGCTGTTTTTT
TRBD1	TRBV28	few	TRBJ1-2	CASSPSPEGQLFLWGYTF	TGTGCCAGCAGCCCTAGCCCGGAGGGACAGTTATTTCTATGGGGCTACACCTTC
NA	TRBV4-1	NA	TRBJ1-2	CASSQARGSNYGYTF	TGCGCCAGCAGCCAAGCTCGAGGGTCTAACTATGGCTACACCTTC
TRBD1	TRBV6-5	NA	TRBJ1-2	CASTDRVGYGYTF	TGTGCCAGCACCGACAGGGTGGGCTATGGCTACACCTTC
TRBD2	TRBV4-2	few	TRBJ2-5	CASSQDGGSETQYF	TGTGCCAGCAGCCAAGACGGGGGGAGCGAGACCCAGTACTTC
NA	TRBV2	few	TRBJ2-2	CASSEGQGFPGELFF	TGTGCCAGCAGTGAAGGGCAGGGGTTTCCCGGGGAGCTGTTTTTT
NA	TRBV5-4	NA	TRBJ1-5	CASSRENNQPQHF	TGTGCCAGCAGCCGGGAAAACAATCAGCCCCAGCATTTT
TRBD2	TRBV2	few	TRBJ2-3	CASSPRTGGTDTQYF	TGTGCCAGCAGTCCTCGCACGGGGGGAACAGATACGCAGTATTTT
TRBD1	TRBV5-8	NA	TRBJ2-4	CASSSGQGADEDIQYF	TGTGCCAGCAGCTCGGGACAGGGGGCCGATGAGGACATTCAGTACTTC
TRBD1	TRBV27	NA	TRBJ1-4	CAPPDRENEKLFF	TGTGCCCCCCCGGACAGGGAGAATGAAAAACTGTTTTTT
NA	TRBV7-2	NA	TRBJ2-5	CASSGTQGGWETQYF	TGTGCCAGCAGCGGGACACAGGGAGGGTGGGAGACCCAGTACTTC
TRBD1	TRBV6-6	NA	TRBJ1-1	CASSHRQGGTEAFF	TGTGCCAGCAGTCACCGACAGGGGGGAACTGAAGCTTTCTTT
TRBD1	TRBV6-5	NA	TRBJ1-1	CASSHPTGGYTEAFF	TGTGCCAGCAGTCACCCGACAGGGGGTTACACTGAAGCTTTCTTT
NA	TRBV7-8	few	TRBJ1-3	CASSLGAGKTNTIYF	TGTGCCAGCAGCTTAGGGGCCGGGAAGACAAACACCATATATTTT